One sample yielded the 22 T cell receptor beta chains listed below, sequenced in a study of shared clonotypes between healthy human individuals. Data came from immunoSEQ multiplex PCR; TCRdb stores just in-frame clones and leaves some out. The table includes about 710,000 clones, roughly two thirds detected once. The specimen was memory CD4+ T cells sorted from blood. Subset indicated: CD45RA-negative fraction. All receptors come from a woman under 40 in good health.

To note about this clone: The junction departs from the called germline gene at one end, perhaps through a read error. The chain combines TRBV10-3 with TRBJ2-7; D might be TRBD1 or TRBD2, each matching 5 bases. Germline V gene data show CDR1 as ENHRY and CDR2 as SYGVKD. The CDR3 loop spans 14 amino acids. In DNA, the CDR3 is TGTGCCATCAGTGAGTCGGGGGTCTCCCACGAGCAGTACTTC. This codes for CAISESGVSHEQYF.

The V and J genes are TRBV9 and TRBJ2-5, with D possibly being TRBD1 (6 bases). CDR1 is SGDLS and CDR2 is YYNGEE in the germline V gene. This CDR3 has 15 amino acids. The germline V and J ends were trimmed by 0 bases and 4 bases, with 13 bases remaining between them. CDR3 in amino acids: CASSVVQGVGETQYF. The CDR3 DNA follows: TGTGCCAGCAGCGTAGTACAGGGAGTTGGAGAGACCCAGTACTTC.

The V gene is TRBV6-1, the J gene TRBJ2-6; 7 bases map to TRBD1. The trim removed 8 bases at V and 2 bases at J, leaving 3 bases unmatched. The CDR3 is 14 amino acids. Germline loops: CDR1 MNHNS, CDR2 SASEGT. The CDR3, as DNA: TGTGCCAGCCGCCAGGGGGCTGGGGCCAACGTCCTGACTTTC. This encodes CASRQGAGANVLTF.

This chain's CDR3 is CASSPQGSSYNEQFF. The CDR3, as DNA: TGTGCCAGTAGCCCCCAGGGGAGCTCCTACAATGAGCAGTTCTTC. This sequence joins TRBV19 and TRBJ2-1; the D gene is possibly TRBD1 (6 bases). Germline lookup yields CDR1 LNHDA and CDR2 SQIVND (reference sequence). The V gene lost 6 bases and the J gene lost 0 bases, with 12 bases spanning the gap. This CDR3 has 15 residues.

The J gene is TRBJ1-5, the V gene TRBV28, with 8 bases identical to TRBD1. J lost 5 bases, V lost 2 bases, and 2 bases had no gene match. The V gene's germline CDR1 is MDHEN and CDR2 SYDVKM. This CDR3 is built from 14 residues. The DNA of the CDR3 is TGTGCCAGCAGTTTAGCAGGGGGCCATCAGCCCCAGCATTTT. It translates to CASSLAGGHQPQHF.

The chain uses TRBV7-2 and TRBJ2-5; possibly TRBD1 for D (5 bases). The CDR3 has 14 residues. Looked up from germline, CDR1 is SGHTA and CDR2 is FQGNSA. With 3 bases removed from V and 1 base from J, the gap between germline ends came to 9 bases. The CDR3 region has the DNA TGTGCCAGCAGCTTTGACAGTGGCCAAGAGACCCAGTACTTC. Translation: CASSFDSGQETQYF.

This chain links TRBV7-9 with TRBJ2-4; D gene unclear. Germline CDR1 is SEHNR and CDR2 is FQNEAQ (reference sequence). V dropped 6 bases and J dropped 7 bases, with 13 bases sitting between them. The CDR3 totals 13 residues. CDR3: CASSTQGVNIQYF. The CDR3 region has the DNA TGTGCCAGCAGTACCCAAGGAGTCAACATTCAGTACTTC.

A note on this clone: Other DNA sequences in this sample translate to the same CDR3. The chain links TRBV5-1 to TRBJ1-4, with TRBD1 identical over 9 bases. V lost 3 bases to trimming and J lost 5 bases; unmatched junction nucleotides: 2. Germline-derived CDR1 and CDR2 are SGHRS and YFSETQ. The CDR3 loop spans 14 amino acids. CDR3 in amino acids: CASSSGQGNEKLFF. CDR3 nucleotide sequence: TGCGCCAGCAGCTCTGGACAGGGGAATGAAAAACTGTTTTTT.

The chain carries TRBV5-1 and TRBJ1-1; D not certain. V dropped 4 bases and J dropped 0 bases, with 7 bases sitting between them. This CDR3 has 13 residues. In germline, CDR1 is SGHRS, CDR2 YFSETQ. The CDR3, as DNA: TGCGCCAGCAGCGGCAGTTTGAACACTGAAGCTTTCTTT. Translated, it gives CASSGSLNTEAFF.

This chain uses TRBV18 with TRBJ1-1; D call uncertain. Germline V gene data show CDR1 as KGHSH and CDR2 as LQKENI. This CDR3 contains 12 residues. The V gene lost 6 bases and the J gene lost 7 bases, with 12 bases spanning the gap. CDR3 coding DNA: TGTGCCAGCTCCGTTTTCACGGGTGAAGCTTTCTTT. Its protein product is CASSVFTGEAFF.

A word on this clone: Other DNA variants within this sample encode the same CDR3. The chain recombines TRBV11-2 with TRBJ2-1, with D unresolved. Germline V CDR1 and CDR2: SGHAT, FQNNGV. The CDR3 runs to 13 residues. Between the trimmed V and J ends, which lost 1 base and 4 bases, there was a span of 5 bases. The CDR3 region has the DNA TGTGCCAGCAGCTTAGCCCAATACAATGAGCAGTTCTTC. Its protein product is CASSLAQYNEQFF.

This clone has more than one count but fewer than ten. This same CDR3 is encoded by further DNA sequences in the sample. J is TRBJ2-5 and V is TRBV5-6, with 9 bases that match TRBD1. Trimming cost V 3 bases and J 1 base; bases outside gene matches: 1. Germline V gene data show CDR1 as SGHDT and CDR2 as YYEEEE. This CDR3 contains 14 residues. The CDR3 DNA reads TGTGCCAGCAGCTGGGGACAGGGCCAAGAGACCCAGTACTTC. Translating it yields CASSWGQGQETQYF.

This clone was observed a handful of times. The DNA for the CDR3 is TGTGCCAGCAGCCCGGGGAATGGTGGGTATGGCTACACCTTC. Translation: CASSPGNGGYGYTF. This chain uses TRBV11-2 with TRBJ1-2, with unresolved D. V lost 5 bases to trimming and J lost 5 bases, with 15 bases between them. CDR1 SGHAT and CDR2 FQNNGV come from the germline V gene. The CDR3 spans 14 residues.

On this clone itself: A much larger clone is a single base away; this may be a read error. V usage is TRBV2 and J usage is TRBJ2-5, with 11 bases aligning to TRBD2. CDR1 is SNHLY, CDR2 FYNNEI, per germline. This CDR3 has 13 residues. With V trimmed by 7 bases and J by 3 bases, 1 base remained unmatched. CDR3 coding DNA: TGTGCCAGCAAACTAGCGGGAGAAGAGACCCAGTACTTC. Translating it yields CASKLAGEETQYF.

CDR3 sequence (DNA): TGCAGCGTTTCGAGACTAGCGGGAGAGGATGAGCAGTTCTTC. Protein: CSVSRLAGEDEQFF. The chain is built from TRBV29-1 and TRBJ2-1; 12 bases agree with TRBD2. CDR1 and CDR2 from the germline V gene are SQVTM and ANQGSEA. V gave up 5 bases and J gave up 8 bases; unmatched junction bases: 7. The CDR3 is 14 residues long.

V and J are TRBV9 and TRBJ1-3; no reliable D call. This CDR3 region has 16 residues. Germline V gene lookup returns CDR1 SGDLS and CDR2 YYNGEE. Trimming removed 0 bases at V and 0 bases at J, with 10 bases between. The CDR3 DNA reads TGTGCCAGCAGCGTAGAACCGGGAGTCTCTGGAAACACCATATATTTT. This encodes CASSVEPGVSGNTIYF.

In its sample, this clone was seen once. This rearrangement joins TRBV7-9 to TRBJ1-5; D remains ambiguous. Trimming stripped 1 base from V and 3 bases from J, with 4 bases between. Germline V gene data show CDR1 as SEHNR and CDR2 as FQNEAQ (reference sequence). CDR3 length equals 13 residues. The CDR3 bases are TGTGCCAGCAGCTTAGGTCCCAATCAGCCCCAGCATTTT. Translated, it gives CASSLGPNQPQHF.

This clone was counted a few times. This chain uses TRBV28 with TRBJ2-4; D call uncertain. The CDR3 runs to 14 residues. V was trimmed by 3 bases and J by 7 bases, leaving 13 bases between them. Looked up from germline, CDR1 is MDHEN and CDR2 is SYDVKM. The CDR3 here is CASSFLPSTNIQYF. The CDR3 nucleotides read TGTGCCAGCAGTTTCCTCCCTAGTACGAACATTCAGTACTTC.

The J gene is TRBJ1-3, the V gene TRBV7-9; tentatively, D is TRBD1 (5 bases). V lost 7 bases and J lost 2, with 12 bases in between. The CDR3 runs 14 residues. The germline CDR1 and CDR2 sequences are SEHNR and FQNEAQ (reference sequence). The CDR3 sequence is CASTTGGAGNTIYF. As DNA, the CDR3 is TGTGCCAGCACGACGGGGGGAGCTGGAAACACCATATATTTT.

The chain couples TRBV23-1 to TRBJ2-1; 8 nucleotides match TRBD2. TRBV23-1 is known as an ORF, though its function is uncertain. The CDR3 loop spans 11 amino acids. The junction had 8 bases not matched to a gene; V was cut back by 6 bases and J by 16 bases. CDR3 bases: TGCGCCAGCAGCTCGGGACTAGGCGAATTCTTC. Protein: CASSSGLGEFF.

The chain recombines TRBV11-2 with TRBJ2-5, with TRBD1 matching over 7 bases. The junction had 8 bases not matched to a gene; V was cut back by 4 bases and J by 6 bases. The CDR3 extends over 14 amino acids. CDR1 is SGHAT and CDR2 is FQNNGV in the germline V gene. The CDR3: CASSSRQGGKTQYF. CDR3 nucleotides: TGTGCCAGCAGCTCGAGACAGGGTGGAAAGACCCAGTACTTC. Full variable domain (remainder filled in from reference TRBV11-2 and TRBJ2-5): EAGVAQSPRYKIIEKRQSVAFWCNPISGHATLYWYQQILGQGPKLLIQFQNNGVVDDSQLPKDRFSAERLKGVDSTLKIQPAKLEDSAVYLCASSSRQGGKTQYFGPGTRLLVL.

For this clone: A read error may account for a junction end that differs from germline. J is TRBJ2-6 and V is TRBV7-3; 7 positions match TRBD1. This CDR3 region has 13 residues. Germline assignment: CDR1 SGHTA and CDR2 FQGTGA. The CDR3 DNA follows: TGTGCCAGCAGCTACTCAGGGGGCAACGTCCTGACTTTC. Protein: CASSYSGGNVLTF.